This TCR beta chain was obtained from a study of cytomegalovirus exposure and HLA in healthy donors. Study-wide background: A prior study identified roughly 110 million unique TCR beta sequences from 200 million or so T cells.

With regard to this clone: Antigen specificity is unknown.

The germline gives CDR1 MNHNS, CDR2 SASEGT. This CDR3 comprises 13 residues. V lost 5 bases, J lost 4 bases, and 3 bases stayed unmatched. This PCR relied on a set of 60 Vbeta primers and 13 Jbeta primers. Only in-frame clones appear in the TCRdb table, and some are missing; sequencing was by immunoSEQ multiplex PCR. This table holds under 150,000 clones, approximately 80% found once. Healthy bone marrow donors formed the donor group. Overall study findings and caveats: For TCR beta chains, V- and J-gene trimming was later linked to a missense DCLRE1C variant.

Sequencing was performed on PBMCs. The rearrangement uses TRBV6-1 and TRBJ2-5; 8 nucleotides match TRBD1. The clonotype comes from a woman between 50 and 59 years old in good health and CMV-seropositive. This chain's CDR3 is CASSRDRGETQYF. The CDR3 coding sequence is TGTGCCAGCAGTAGAGACAGGGGAGAGACCCAGTACTTC.